This T cell receptor (beta chain) is from a study of cytomegalovirus exposure and HLA in healthy donors. PCR employed 60 Vbeta and 13 Jbeta primers. The data were produced by immunoSEQ multiplex PCR, yet TCRdb's version contains in-frame clones alone and is incomplete. The profile covers about 170,000 clones, with 81% appearing a single time and approximately 5% taken by the ten largest. Details on this clone: Its antigen remains unknown.

Unmatched junction bases numbered 6, after V lost 6 bases and J lost 8 bases. The germline gives CDR1 SQVTM, CDR2 ANQGSEA. This CDR3 contains 13 residues. Points from the study as a whole: Among the sequence variants, a highly shared cluster was likely an artifact of sequencing. Among TCR beta chains, those listed as cytomegalovirus-associated numbered some 160.

The sample taken for sequencing was PBMCs. The chain links TRBV29-1 to TRBJ1-6, with 8 bases fitting TRBD1. This TCR derives from a woman aged 18-29 years in good health and CMV-seropositive. DNA for the CDR3: TGCAGCGTAGTGGACAGGGATGATTCACCCCTCCACTTT. Its translation is CSVVDRDDSPLHF.